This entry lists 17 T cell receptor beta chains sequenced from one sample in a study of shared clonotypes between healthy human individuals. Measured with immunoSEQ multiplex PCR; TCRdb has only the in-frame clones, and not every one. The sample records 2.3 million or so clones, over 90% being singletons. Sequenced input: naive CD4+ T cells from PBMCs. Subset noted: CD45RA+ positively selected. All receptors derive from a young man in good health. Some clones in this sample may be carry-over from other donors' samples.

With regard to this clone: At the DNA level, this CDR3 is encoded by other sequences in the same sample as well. Written as DNA, the CDR3 is TGTGCCAGCAGCTTAGGACTAGCGGGAGTCTACGAGCAGTACTTC. Translated: CASSLGLAGVYEQYF. This chain uses TRBV11-2 with TRBJ2-7; 12 bases agree with TRBD2. The CDR3 is made up of 15 amino acids. The trim removed 1 base at V and 3 bases at J, leaving 1 base unmatched. Germline CDR1 SGHAT, CDR2 FQNNGV.

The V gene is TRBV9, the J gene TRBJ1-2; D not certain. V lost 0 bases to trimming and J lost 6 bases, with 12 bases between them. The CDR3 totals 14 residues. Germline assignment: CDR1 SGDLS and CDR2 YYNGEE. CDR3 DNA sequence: TGTGCCAGCAGCGTAGGCCGTAGGGCTGATGGCTACACCTTC. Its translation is CASSVGRRADGYTF.

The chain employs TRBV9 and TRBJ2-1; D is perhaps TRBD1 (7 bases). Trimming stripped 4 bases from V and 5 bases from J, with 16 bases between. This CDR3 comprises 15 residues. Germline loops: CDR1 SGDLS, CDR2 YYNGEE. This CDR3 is CASSPRTGGNNEQFF. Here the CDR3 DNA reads TGTGCCAGCAGCCCTCGGACAGGCGGGAACAATGAGCAGTTCTTC.

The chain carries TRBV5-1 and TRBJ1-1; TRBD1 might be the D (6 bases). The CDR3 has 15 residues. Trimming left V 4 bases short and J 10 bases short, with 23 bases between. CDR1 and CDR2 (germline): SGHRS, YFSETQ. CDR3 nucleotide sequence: TGCGCCAGCAGCCCGTCAACCGGGGGGCTAGGAGGAGCTTTCTTT. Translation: CASSPSTGGLGGAFF.

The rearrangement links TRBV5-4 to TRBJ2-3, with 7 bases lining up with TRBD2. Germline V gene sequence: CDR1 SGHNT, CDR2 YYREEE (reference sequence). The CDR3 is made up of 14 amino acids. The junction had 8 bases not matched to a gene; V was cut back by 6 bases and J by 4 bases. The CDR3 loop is CASKLAGVSDTQYF. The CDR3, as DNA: TGTGCCAGCAAGCTGGCGGGAGTATCAGATACGCAGTATTTT.

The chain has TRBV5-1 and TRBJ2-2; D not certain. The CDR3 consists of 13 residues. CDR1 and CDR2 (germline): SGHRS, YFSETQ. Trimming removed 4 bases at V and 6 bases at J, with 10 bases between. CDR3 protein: CASSLSGPGELFF. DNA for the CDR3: TGCGCCAGCAGCCTATCTGGGCCCGGGGAGCTGTTTTTT.

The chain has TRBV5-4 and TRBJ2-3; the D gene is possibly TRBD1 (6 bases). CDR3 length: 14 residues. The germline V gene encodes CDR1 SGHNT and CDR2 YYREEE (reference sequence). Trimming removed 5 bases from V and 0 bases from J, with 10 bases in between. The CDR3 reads CASRQGTSTDTQYF. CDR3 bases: TGTGCCAGCAGACAGGGAACTAGCACAGATACGCAGTATTTT.

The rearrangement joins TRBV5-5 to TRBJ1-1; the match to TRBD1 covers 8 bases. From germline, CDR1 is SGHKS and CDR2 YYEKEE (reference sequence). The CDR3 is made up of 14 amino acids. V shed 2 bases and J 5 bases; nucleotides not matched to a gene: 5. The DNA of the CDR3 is TGTGCCAGCAGCTTTACAGGGGGATGGACTGAAGCTTTCTTT. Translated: CASSFTGGWTEAFF.

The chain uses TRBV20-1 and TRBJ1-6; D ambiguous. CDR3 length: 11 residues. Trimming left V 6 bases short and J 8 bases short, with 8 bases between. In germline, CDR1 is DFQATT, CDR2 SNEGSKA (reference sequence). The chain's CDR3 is CSAVRHSPLHF. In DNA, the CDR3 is TGCAGTGCCGTGAGGCATTCACCCCTCCACTTT.

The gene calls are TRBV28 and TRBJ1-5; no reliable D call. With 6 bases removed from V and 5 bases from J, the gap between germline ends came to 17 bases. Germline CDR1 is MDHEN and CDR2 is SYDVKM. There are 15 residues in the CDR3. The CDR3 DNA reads TGTGCCAGCAGCCCTCTTGGGGAGGACCATCAGCCCCAGCATTTT. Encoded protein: CASSPLGEDHQPQHF.

The CDR3, as DNA: TGTGCCAGCAGTTTCCTGGACATAGTAAACTATGGCTACACCTTC. Encoded protein: CASSFLDIVNYGYTF. This chain connects TRBV27 to TRBJ1-2, with a possible D match to TRBD1 (5 bases). Germline values: CDR1 MNHEY, CDR2 SMNVEV (reference sequence). The CDR3 is 15 residues long. Trimming took off 3 bases at V and 2 bases at J, with 13 bases between the two ends.

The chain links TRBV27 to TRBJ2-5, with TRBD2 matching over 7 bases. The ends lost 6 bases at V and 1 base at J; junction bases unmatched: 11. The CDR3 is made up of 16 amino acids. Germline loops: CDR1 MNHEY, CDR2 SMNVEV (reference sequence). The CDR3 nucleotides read TGTGCCAGCAGCACCCTATCACTAGCGCTCCAAGAGACCCAGTACTTC. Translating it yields CASSTLSLALQETQYF.

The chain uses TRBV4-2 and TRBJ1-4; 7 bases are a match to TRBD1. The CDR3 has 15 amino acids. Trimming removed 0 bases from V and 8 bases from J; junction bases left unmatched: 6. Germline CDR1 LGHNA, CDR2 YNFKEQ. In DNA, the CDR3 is TGTGCCAGCAGCCAAGACATAGGGGGCGACGAAAAACTGTTTTTT. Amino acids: CASSQDIGGDEKLFF.

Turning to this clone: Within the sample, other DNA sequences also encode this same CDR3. The CDR3 here is CASSLGLAGGRETQYF. DNA of the CDR3: TGTGCCAGCAGCTTGGGGTTAGCGGGAGGTAGGGAGACCCAGTACTTC. The chain uses TRBV5-4 and TRBJ2-5, with 10 bases lining up with TRBD2. The CDR3 totals 16 residues. Germline V gives CDR1 SGHNT, CDR2 YYREEE (reference sequence). V was pared by 0 bases and J by 5 bases, with 7 bases of the junction left unmatched.

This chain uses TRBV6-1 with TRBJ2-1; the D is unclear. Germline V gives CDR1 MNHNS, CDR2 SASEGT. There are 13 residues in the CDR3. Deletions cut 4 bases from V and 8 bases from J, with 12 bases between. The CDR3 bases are TGTGCCAGCAGTGTATCCCCTCGAGATGAGCAGTTCTTC. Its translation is CASSVSPRDEQFF.

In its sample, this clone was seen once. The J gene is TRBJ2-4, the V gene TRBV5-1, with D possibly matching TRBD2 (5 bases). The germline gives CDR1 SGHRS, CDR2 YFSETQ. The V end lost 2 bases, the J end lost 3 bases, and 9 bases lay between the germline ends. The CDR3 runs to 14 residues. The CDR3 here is CASSFVANKNIQYF. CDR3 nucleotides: TGCGCCAGCAGCTTCGTAGCGAACAAAAACATTCAGTACTTC.

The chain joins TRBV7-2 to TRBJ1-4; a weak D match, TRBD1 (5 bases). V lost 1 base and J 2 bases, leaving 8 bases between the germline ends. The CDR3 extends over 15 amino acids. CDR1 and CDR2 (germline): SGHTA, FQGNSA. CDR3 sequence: CASSLVRGTNEKLFF. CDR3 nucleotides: TGTGCCAGCAGCTTAGTCCGGGGCACTAATGAAAAACTGTTTTTT.